This passage covers 29 T cell receptor beta chains from one sample sequenced in a study of breast tumors, draining lymph nodes, adjacent tissues. TCRdb called the multiplex PCR reads again in MiXCR, with one record for every CDR3 protein. Counted here are hundreds of thousands of distinct CDR3 sequences, approximately 31% occurring once; the ten biggest clones make up 1.1% to 1.5%. Breast cancer patients provided tissue from their axillary draining lymph nodes. Source material: axillary lymph node tissue. These receptors were obtained from a female donor with breast cancer. Some clones in this sample may be carry-over from other donors' samples.

This clonotype was observed at least ten times. J is TRBJ1-5 and V is TRBV6-2 or TRBV6-3; 7 bases agree with TRBD1. Trimming took 11 bases from V and 7 from J; bases not matched to a gene: 11. This CDR3 contains 13 residues. Germline V gene lookup returns CDR1 MNHEY and CDR2 SVGEGT. The CDR3 coding sequence is TGTGCCTCCCATCCAGACAGGGCCCAGCCCCAGCATTTT. Translated: CASHPDRAQPQHF.

With regard to this clonotype: A single base separates this from a much larger clone, so it may be a read error. This rearrangement joins TRBV5-6 to TRBJ2-7; D gene ambiguous. The germline V gene has CDR1 SGHDT and CDR2 YYEEEE. The CDR3 is 11 amino acids. CDR3 DNA sequence: TGTGCCAGCAGCTTCGGCTACGCGCAGTACTTC. The encoded protein is CASSFGYAQYF.

The chain recombines TRBV12-3 or TRBV12-4 with TRBJ1-2, with a tentative D call TRBD1 (5 bases). The CDR3 has 12 residues. V dropped 3 bases and J dropped 8 bases, with 10 bases sitting between them. CDR3 coding DNA: TGTGCCAGCAGTTTCGGGGGTCGGGGCTACACCTTC. Its translation is CASSFGGRGYTF.

This clonotype was observed many times. The V gene is TRBV20-1, the J gene TRBJ1-5; a possible D gene is TRBD1 (6 bases). Trimming cost V 5 bases and J 6 bases, with 20 bases left between them. The CDR3 is made up of 15 amino acids. CDR1 DFQATT and CDR2 SNEGSKA come from the germline V gene (reference sequence). The CDR3 DNA follows: TGCAGTGCTCCCAGTCCTACAGGGACAATTCAGCCCCAGCATTTT. Translated, it gives CSAPSPTGTIQPQHF.

As for this clonotype: A single base separates this from a much larger clone, so it may be a read error. CDR3 residues: CASNQPSPDRSNGKLFF. The DNA for the CDR3 is TGTGCCAGCAATCAACCCAGCCCGGACAGATCTAATGGAAAACTGTTTTTT. V and J are TRBV6-2 or TRBV6-3 and TRBJ1-4, with a possible D match to TRBD1 (6 bases). The CDR3 loop spans 17 amino acids. Germline CDR1 MNHEY, CDR2 SVGEGT.

The V and J genes are TRBV7-2 and TRBJ2-7; 7 bases agree with TRBD1. The V segment lost 5 bases and the J segment 13 bases; nucleotides outside the gene matches: 20. The CDR3 length is 15 residues. Germline CDR1 SGHTA, CDR2 FQGNSA. The CDR3 sequence: CASSPRDRDHSHLYF. For the CDR3, the DNA is TGTGCCAGCAGCCCGAGGGACAGAGATCATTCACACCTCTACTTC.

This clonotype was counted ten times or more. This chain's CDR3 is CASSQPQSREEQYF. For the CDR3, the DNA is TGCGCCAGCAGCCAGCCGCAATCCCGGGAGGAGCAGTACTTC. The rearrangement links TRBV4-1 to TRBJ2-7, with D maybe TRBD2 (6 bases). The length of the CDR3 is 14 residues. V shed 3 bases and J shed 7 bases, with 16 bases lying between them. CDR1 is MGHRA and CDR2 is YSYEKL in the germline V gene.

This clonotype came up many times. This sequence joins TRBV5-1 and TRBJ1-2; D gene unclear. The V end was cut by 0 bases, the J end by 5 bases, with 5 bases between. Germline V gives CDR1 SGHRS, CDR2 YFSETQ. This CDR3 spans 12 amino acids. The CDR3 sequence: CASSLGQYGYTF. In DNA form, the CDR3 reads TGCGCCAGCAGCTTGGGACAATATGGCTACACCTTC.

This clonotype was counted ten times or more. The chain links TRBV14 to TRBJ1-2; D is unresolved. Trimming removed 2 bases from V and 2 bases from J, with 12 bases in between. The CDR3 loop spans 15 amino acids. Germline V gene lookup returns CDR1 SGHDN and CDR2 FVKESK. CDR3 loop: CASSQPGPKNYGYTF. The CDR3 DNA follows: TGTGCCAGCAGCCAACCAGGACCGAAGAACTATGGCTACACCTTC.

The chain couples TRBV6-5 to TRBJ2-2; possibly TRBD1 for D (5 bases). The germline CDR1 and CDR2 sequences are MNHEY and SVGAGI. The CDR3 runs to 14 residues. V was cut by 3 bases and J by 5 bases, with 10 bases left in between. The CDR3 sequence is CASSYRGETGELFF. The CDR3 DNA reads TGTGCCAGCAGTTATAGGGGTGAAACCGGGGAGCTGTTTTTT.

Details on this clonotype: Likely a read error: the CDR3 ends without its conserved phenylalanine or tryptophan. No DNA is shown, since the ends of the CDR3 on it are uncertain; the CDR3 is the one TCRdb lists. The chain recombines TRBV20-1 with TRBJ2-3; the table's D call of TRBD2 was not tested on the DNA. The CDR3 has 8 residues if both end residues are counted. Germline loops: CDR1 DFQATT, CDR2 SNEGSKA (reference sequence). CDR3 amino acids: CSARTSGR.

In this sample, this clonotype turned up many times. V gene TRBV6-1 combines with J gene TRBJ2-7; TRBD2 matches at 11 bases. Trimming cost V 4 bases and J 3 bases; bases outside gene matches: 5. Germline CDR1 MNHNS, CDR2 SASEGT. This CDR3 is 15 amino acids long. The CDR3 spells CASSASGRFDYEQYF. CDR3 in DNA: TGTGCCAGCAGTGCTAGCGGGAGGTTTGACTACGAGCAGTACTTC.

This chain joins TRBV19 and TRBJ2-7, with 7 bases fitting TRBD1. The CDR3 sequence is 15 residues long. The junction had 15 bases not matched to a gene; V was cut back by 9 bases and J by 4 bases. Per the germline V gene, CDR1 is LNHDA and CDR2 is SQIVND (reference sequence). The CDR3 here is CASSLTGSPLYEQYF. In DNA form, the CDR3 reads TGTGCCAGCAGTCTGACAGGGAGCCCTCTGTACGAGCAGTACTTC.

This clonotype has a count of ten or more. The V gene is TRBV5-1, the J gene TRBJ1-6; D ambiguous. The ends were cut back, 0 bases at V and 8 bases at J, with 9 bases in the middle. Per the germline V gene, CDR1 is SGHRS and CDR2 is YFSETQ. The CDR3 sequence is 14 residues long. CDR3 region: CASSLDPGDSPLHF. The CDR3, as DNA: TGCGCCAGCAGCTTGGATCCCGGGGATTCACCCCTCCACTTT.

This CDR3 reads CSPPRAGPTGELFF. CDR3 bases: TGCAGCCCCCCCAGAGCGGGACCCACCGGGGAGCTGTTTTTT. The chain is built from TRBV29-1 and TRBJ2-2; 7 bases map to TRBD2. The V gene end was trimmed by 8 bases and the J gene end by 4 bases; junction bases not matched to a gene: 10. Germline V lookup: CDR1 SQVTM, CDR2 ANQGSEA. The CDR3 loop spans 14 amino acids.

In this sample, this clonotype turned up many times. The V gene is TRBV11-2, the J gene TRBJ1-2; no clear D. Trimming stripped 5 bases from V and 8 bases from J, with 12 bases between. The CDR3 length is 12 residues. Germline V gene data show CDR1 as SGHAT and CDR2 as FQNNGV. The CDR3 protein is CASSNTVAGYTF. The CDR3 coding sequence is TGTGCCAGCAGCAACACGGTGGCGGGCTACACCTTC.

With respect to this clonotype: Relative to the germline gene, one junction end is altered; a read error may explain this. This chain connects TRBV5-1 to TRBJ2-5; tentative D call: TRBD2 (5 bases). Germline V gene data show CDR1 as SGHRS and CDR2 as YFSETQ. This CDR3 comprises 14 residues. CDR3 in amino acids: CASTNTGKGETQYF. CDR3 nucleotide sequence: TGTGCCAGCACCAACACCGGGAAGGGAGAGACCCAGTACTTC.

This clonotype was observed once. V gene TRBV20-1 combines with J gene TRBJ2-3, with D perhaps matching TRBD1 (6 bases). The V end lost 7 bases, the J end lost 11 bases, and 22 bases lay between the germline ends. This CDR3 is 13 amino acids long. CDR1 is DFQATT, CDR2 SNEGSKA, per germline (reference sequence). CDR3 sequence reads: CSGGLGPRSEQYF. The CDR3 DNA is TGCAGTGGGGGGCTTGGGCCAAGAAGTGAGCAGTATTTT.

There are many counts of this clonotype. CDR3 in DNA: TGCAGTGCTAGTCGCGGGACTAGCGGGAGGCTTAGGTACACAGATACGCAGTATTTT. Protein: CSASRGTSGRLRYTDTQYF. The chain couples TRBV20-1 to TRBJ2-3; 15 bases match TRBD2. The CDR3 extends over 19 amino acids. V shed 3 bases, J shed 2 bases, and the junction held 12 bases outside the gene matches. CDR1 and CDR2 from the germline V gene are DFQATT and SNEGSKA (reference sequence).

This clonotype was detected ten times or more. The rearrangement uses TRBV29-1 and TRBJ2-3; 7 nucleotides agree with TRBD2. This CDR3 is built from 15 residues. Germline values: CDR1 SQVTM, CDR2 ANQGSEA. The V gene end was trimmed by 0 bases and the J gene end by 0 bases; junction bases not matched to a gene: 3. CDR3 nucleotides: TGCAGCGTTGAAGATCGCGGGGGTAGCACAGATACGCAGTATTTT. The encoded protein is CSVEDRGGSTDTQYF.

This clonotype was counted ten times or more. This chain uses TRBV4-3 with TRBJ2-1, with TRBD2 as a possible D gene (6 bases). V was cut by 0 bases and J by 10 bases, with 13 bases left in between. CDR3 length: 14 amino acids. Per germline, CDR1 LGHNA and CDR2 YSLEER. The CDR3, as DNA: TGCGCCAGCAGCCAAGAAGGGACTGATAGGGAGCAGTTCTTC. Protein: CASSQEGTDREQFF.

This clonotype was seen at least ten times. This rearrangement joins TRBV5-1 to TRBJ2-2; maybe TRBD1 (5 bases). This CDR3 spans 16 amino acids. Germline CDR1 reads SGHRS; CDR2 reads YFSETQ. Trimming left V 4 bases short and J 0 bases short, with 13 bases between. This CDR3 reads CASSPRQNANTGELFF. The DNA for the CDR3 is TGCGCCAGCAGCCCAAGACAGAACGCGAACACCGGGGAGCTGTTTTTT.

Many counts were recorded for this clonotype. The gene calls are TRBV18 and TRBJ1-1, with D tentatively TRBD1 (5 bases). The germline V gene has CDR1 KGHSH and CDR2 LQKENI. CDR3 length: 14 residues. V was shortened by 0 bases and J by 4 bases, with 9 bases between the two germline ends. The CDR3 DNA reads TGTGCCAGCTCACCACCGGGGGTTGGCACTGAAGCTTTCTTT. Translation gives CASSPPGVGTEAFF.

This clonotype appeared many times. This chain connects TRBV19 to TRBJ2-2, with D perhaps matching TRBD2 (5 bases). The V gene lost 5 bases and the J gene lost 6 bases, with 13 bases spanning the gap. The CDR3 totals 14 residues. CDR1 LNHDA and CDR2 SQIVND come from the germline V gene (reference sequence). CDR3: CASSPGESPGELFF. The CDR3, as DNA: TGTGCCAGTAGTCCCGGGGAGAGCCCCGGGGAGCTGTTTTTT.

This chain connects TRBV7-2 to TRBJ1-2; D is uncertain. V was clipped by 1 base and J by 2 bases, with 11 bases between them. The V gene's germline CDR1 is SGHTA and CDR2 FQGNSA. The CDR3 has 15 residues. The CDR3 loop reads CASSLGVLSNYGYTF. CDR3 DNA: TGTGCCAGCAGCTTAGGGGTATTATCCAACTATGGCTACACCTTC.

This clonotype was seen at least ten times. This chain uses TRBV7-9 with TRBJ1-5; TRBD1 is a possible D gene (6 bases). The CDR3 length is 14 residues. Germline V CDR1 and CDR2: SEHNR, FQNEAQ (reference sequence). Trimming cost V 2 bases and J 7 bases, with 12 bases left between them. CDR3 residues: CASSLSGQRQPQHF. In DNA form, the CDR3 reads TGTGCCAGCAGCTTATCAGGACAGAGGCAGCCCCAGCATTTT.

This clonotype was seen more than once but under ten times. The gene calls are TRBV6-1 and TRBJ1-1; D is uncertain. This CDR3 is 13 amino acids long. In germline, CDR1 is MNHNS, CDR2 SASEGT. V was cut by 3 bases and J by 0 bases, with 5 bases left in between. DNA for the CDR3: TGTGCCAGCAGTGATAACGTGAACACTGAAGCTTTCTTT. The encoded protein is CASSDNVNTEAFF.

This chain links TRBV24-1 with TRBJ2-7; TRBD1 is a possible D gene (6 bases). Germline assignment: CDR1 KGHDR and CDR2 SFDVKD. CDR3 size: 15 residues. Trimming removed 4 bases from V and 1 base from J, with 13 bases in between. CDR3 region: CATSDPGRGSYEQYF. The CDR3 nucleotides read TGTGCCACCAGTGACCCGGGCAGGGGTTCCTACGAGCAGTACTTC.

This clonotype showed up just a few times. The chain uses TRBV6-2 or TRBV6-3 and TRBJ2-1, with a tentative D call TRBD2 (6 bases). CDR3 length equals 18 residues. The germline V gene has CDR1 MNHEY and CDR2 SVGEGT. V was trimmed by 6 bases and J by 3 bases, leaving 24 bases between them. CDR3 sequence reads: CASSPLLSTRSYYNEQFF. The CDR3 DNA reads TGTGCCAGCAGCCCCCTCCTTTCGACTAGATCCTACTACAATGAGCAGTTCTTC.